This paragraph covers one T cell receptor (beta chain) sequence. The entry originates in a study of blood T cell repertoires in COVID-19. Study at large: In each case, the material was cDNA or gDNA derived from T cells, B-cell-depleted T cells, or PBMCs.

TCRdb keeps only in-frame clones here, not all; method: immunoSEQ multiplex PCR. The table records about 85,000 clones, around nine tenths of them present only once. This CDR3 comprises 15 residues. Germline CDR1 reads SGHRS; CDR2 reads YFSETQ. Trimming took 5 bases from V and 4 from J; bases not matched to a gene: 5. Sequencing used peripheral blood. The chain is built from TRBV5-1 and TRBJ2-1; 11 bases match TRBD2. This clonotype was sampled from a woman over 75 with acute or convalescent COVID-19. CDR3 nucleotides: TGCGCCAGCAGACTAGCGGGAGACCCGTACAATGAGCAGTTCTTC. This encodes CASRLAGDPYNEQFF. Using reference TRBV5-1 and TRBJ2-1 for the parts outside the CDR3, the full variable domain is KAGVTQTPRYLIKTRGQQVTLSCSPISGHRSVSWYQQTPGQGLQFLFEYFSETQRNKGNFPGRFSGRQFSNSRSEMNVSTLELGDSALYLCASRLAGDPYNEQFFGPGTRLTVL.